Each of the 20 T cell receptor beta chains below was sequenced from the same sample in a study of blood T cell repertoires in COVID-19. Sequenced by immunoSEQ multiplex PCR; TCRdb stores in-frame clones only, minus some. The sample has about 110,000 clones, 75% to 90% seen once. Sample: peripheral blood. These receptors were obtained from a woman in her forties or fifties with acute or convalescent COVID-19.

The J gene is TRBJ2-2, the V gene TRBV6-5, with D hard to call. This CDR3 spans 15 amino acids. V was pared by 2 bases and J by 1 base, with 8 bases between. CDR1 and CDR2 from the germline V gene are MNHEY and SVGAGI. CDR3 region: CASSYKTGNTGELFF. CDR3 nucleotides: TGTGCCAGCAGTTACAAGACTGGGAACACCGGGGAGCTGTTTTTT.

Points on this clone: The junction does not match germline at one end; this may be a read error. This chain joins TRBV7-9 and TRBJ1-1; a weak D match, TRBD1 (5 bases). The length of the CDR3 is 14 residues. Germline CDR1 is SEHNR and CDR2 is FQNEAQ (reference sequence). CDR3 sequence (DNA): TGTGCCAGCAACTTAGTAGGGGCTGACACTGAAGCTTTCTTT. As protein: CASNLVGADTEAFF.

The genes are TRBV10-2 and TRBJ1-1, with unresolved D. Trimming removed 7 bases from V and 2 bases from J, with 14 bases in between. Germline assignment: CDR1 WSHSY and CDR2 SAAADI. This CDR3 has 14 amino acids. CDR3 in DNA: TGCGCCAGCACCCCAGATGTGATCAACACTGAAGCTTTCTTT. Encoded protein: CASTPDVINTEAFF.

The V call is TRBV18, the J call TRBJ2-1; no clear D. Trimming removed 3 bases from V and 0 bases from J, with 12 bases in between. The CDR3 contains 16 residues. The germline gives CDR1 KGHSH, CDR2 LQKENI. The CDR3 region has the DNA TGTGCCAGCTCACCCAGTGGGCCCGGCTCCTACAATGAGCAGTTCTTC. The encoded protein is CASSPSGPGSYNEQFF.

The genes are TRBV6-5 and TRBJ1-3; a weak D match, TRBD1 (5 bases). Germline assignment: CDR1 MNHEY and CDR2 SVGAGI. This CDR3 region has 12 residues. Deletions cut 8 bases from V and 8 bases from J, with 13 bases between. The CDR3 sequence is CASGRGRDTIYF. The CDR3 nucleotides are TGTGCCAGCGGGAGGGGTCGGGACACCATATATTTT.

The chain employs TRBV5-5 and TRBJ2-1; 7 nucleotides align to TRBD1. The CDR3 totals 16 residues. J lost 0 bases, V lost 4 bases, and 7 bases had no gene match. Germline V gene sequence: CDR1 SGHKS, CDR2 YYEKEE (reference sequence). The CDR3 loop reads CASSLQTGVSYNEQFF. For the CDR3, the DNA is TGTGCCAGCAGCCTACAAACAGGGGTCTCCTACAATGAGCAGTTCTTC. Full variable domain (missing parts from reference TRBV5-5 and TRBJ2-1): DAGVTQSPTHLIKTRGQQVTLRCSPISGHKSVSWYQQVLGQGPQFIFQYYEKEERGRGNFPDRFSARQFPNYSSELNVNALLLGDSALYLCASSLQTGVSYNEQFFGPGTRLTVL.

The DNA for the CDR3 is TGTGCCACCAGCATGGAGGAAGGGGGTAACATTCAGTACTTC. Protein: CATSMEEGGNIQYF. The chain joins TRBV15 to TRBJ2-4, with D possibly matching TRBD1 (6 bases). Trimming stripped 4 bases from V and 7 bases from J, with 14 bases between. Germline loops: CDR1 LNHNV, CDR2 YYDKDF (reference sequence). The CDR3 contains 14 residues.

In this sample, this clone turned up once. This chain links TRBV30 with TRBJ2-3; no firm D call. Trimming stripped 1 base from V and 1 base from J, with 12 bases between. This CDR3 region has 15 residues. Germline V lookup: CDR1 GTSNPN, CDR2 SVGIG (reference sequence). The CDR3, as DNA: TGTGCCTGGAGTGCGATCTATCCCCGCACAGATACGCAGTATTTT. Its protein is CAWSAIYPRTDTQYF.

This rearrangement joins TRBV7-9 to TRBJ2-3; 10 nucleotides align to TRBD1. The V gene's germline CDR1 is SEHNR and CDR2 FQNEAQ (reference sequence). This CDR3 is built from 14 residues. The V gene end was trimmed by 6 bases and the J gene end by 4 bases; junction bases not matched to a gene: 4. CDR3 residues: CASSPGQGADTQYF. For the CDR3, the DNA is TGTGCCAGCAGTCCAGGACAGGGGGCAGATACGCAGTATTTT.

The sample holds a few counts of this clone. The rearrangement joins TRBV19 to TRBJ2-1; D is unclear. There are 16 residues in the CDR3. Germline CDR1 is LNHDA and CDR2 is SQIVND (reference sequence). V was trimmed by 5 bases and J by 2 bases, leaving 16 bases between them. The CDR3 reads CASSPRGRPTYNEQFF. The CDR3 DNA reads as TGTGCCAGTAGTCCCCGTGGGCGTCCCACCTACAATGAGCAGTTCTTC.

The gene calls are TRBV12-5 and TRBJ1-3; TRBD1 matches at 11 bases. V gave up 3 bases and J gave up 4 bases; unmatched junction bases: 8. This CDR3 has 17 amino acids. Germline CDR1 is LGHNT and CDR2 is FRNRAP. CDR3 sequence reads: CASGFGDRGFSGNTIYF. In DNA form, the CDR3 reads TGTGCTAGTGGTTTTGGGGACAGGGGGTTTTCAGGAAACACCATATATTTT.

The chain employs TRBV7-6 and TRBJ2-2; weak D call: TRBD1 (6 bases). Germline V lookup: CDR1 SGHVS, CDR2 FNYEAQ. Trimming stripped 6 bases from V and 6 bases from J, with 17 bases between. CDR3 length: 15 residues. CDR3 amino acids: CASSPPWKGAGELFF. CDR3 nucleotides: TGTGCCAGCAGTCCCCCATGGAAGGGGGCCGGGGAGCTGTTTTTT.

This chain links TRBV6-5 with TRBJ1-5, with 10 bases fitting TRBD1. The germline V gene encodes CDR1 MNHEY and CDR2 SVGAGI. Losses at the gene ends were 6 bases for V and 5 bases for J; bases not matched to a gene: 7. The CDR3 loop spans 15 amino acids. The CDR3 coding sequence is TGTGCCAGCAGCATCACGACAGGGGGCCATCAGCCCCAGCATTTT. Encoded protein: CASSITTGGHQPQHF.

The chain joins TRBV6-6 to TRBJ2-1; no firm D call. The CDR3 totals 12 residues. V was shortened by 6 bases and J by 10 bases, with 13 bases between the two germline ends. In germline, CDR1 is MNHNY, CDR2 SVGAGI (reference sequence). The CDR3 here is CASRATEREQFF. The CDR3 bases are TGTGCCAGCAGGGCCACCGAGAGGGAGCAGTTCTTC.

This clone was detected a few times. The V call is TRBV5-4, the J call TRBJ2-1; possibly TRBD2 for D (6 bases). V was trimmed by 4 bases and J by 7 bases, leaving 18 bases between them. Germline V gene lookup returns CDR1 SGHNT and CDR2 YYREEE (reference sequence). There are 15 residues in the CDR3. The CDR3 region is CASSPLGGKINEQFF. CDR3 DNA sequence: TGTGCCAGCAGCCCCCTGGGGGGAAAGATTAATGAGCAGTTCTTC.

The chain is built from TRBV9 and TRBJ2-5; 8 bases fit TRBD1. Germline V gives CDR1 SGDLS, CDR2 YYNGEE. The CDR3 is 15 amino acids. V dropped 0 bases and J dropped 3; count of bases not matched to a gene: 4. The CDR3 DNA sequence: TGTGCCAGCAGCGTAGGACAGGGGAGAAAAGAGACCCAGTACTTC. This codes for CASSVGQGRKETQYF.

The chain joins TRBV30 to TRBJ2-1, with TRBD2 matching over 9 bases. V lost 0 bases to trimming and J lost 13 bases; unmatched junction nucleotides: 1. The length of the CDR3 is 11 residues. Germline CDR1 reads GTSNPN; CDR2 reads SVGIG (reference sequence). This chain's CDR3 is CAWSVGTSQFF. For the CDR3, the DNA is TGTGCCTGGAGTGTTGGGACTAGCCAGTTCTTC.

The rearrangement joins TRBV2 to TRBJ1-5; D may be TRBD1 (6 bases). V gave up 5 bases and J gave up 5 bases, with 16 bases separating them. The CDR3 runs to 15 residues. The V gene's germline CDR1 is SNHLY and CDR2 FYNNEI. The CDR3 bases are TGTGCCAGCAGTCGAGGAACAGGGTGGGATCAGCCCCAGCATTTT. This translates into CASSRGTGWDQPQHF.

This rearrangement joins TRBV13 to TRBJ1-3; 9 nucleotides line up with TRBD1. CDR1 PRHDT and CDR2 FYEKMQ come from the germline V gene (reference sequence). The CDR3 runs to 17 residues. After removal of 5 bases from V and 2 bases from J, the junction contained 10 bases not matched to a gene. The CDR3 DNA reads TGTGCCAGCAGCGTTCATCCGAGACAGGGGGCTGGAAACACCATATATTTT. Amino acid sequence: CASSVHPRQGAGNTIYF.

The chain couples TRBV10-1 to TRBJ2-1, with D hard to call. The germline V gene encodes CDR1 WNHNN and CDR2 SYGVQD (reference sequence). V shed 3 bases and J shed 4 bases, with 10 bases lying between them. This CDR3 is built from 14 residues. CDR3 in amino acids: CASSDSTGYNEQFF. CDR3 coding DNA: TGCGCCAGCAGTGATTCGACGGGTTACAATGAGCAGTTCTTC.